A single T cell receptor (beta chain) is shown here with its context. V dropped 4 bases and J dropped 4; count of bases not matched to a gene: 8. In germline, CDR1 is MNHEY, CDR2 SVGEGT. The CDR3 totals 17 residues. The authors' processing: For nucleated cells, counts were estimated from reference gene primer amplification. This table comes from immunoSEQ multiplex PCR, and its TCRdb copy is limited to in-frame clones, with some not included. V, J and clone size reflect that table, while D and trimming were determined from the DNA. Here the sample spans around 230,000 clones, roughly 88% being singletons. The source of the sample is a study of blood T cell repertoires in COVID-19. About the study: Spain, Italy and the United States supplied samples that represented acute and convalescent COVID-19. From T cells, B-cell-depleted T cells, or PBMCs came the material, which was cDNA or gDNA.

Source material: peripheral blood. The sequence was collected from a man between 40 and 49 years old who had recovered from COVID-19. The rearrangement links TRBV6-2 or TRBV6-3 to TRBJ2-1; TRBD2 matches 12 bases. The CDR3 bases are TGTGCCAGCAGTTTACGTCCGGGACTAGCGGGTTACAATGAGCAGTTCTTC. Translated, it gives CASSLRPGLAGYNEQFF.